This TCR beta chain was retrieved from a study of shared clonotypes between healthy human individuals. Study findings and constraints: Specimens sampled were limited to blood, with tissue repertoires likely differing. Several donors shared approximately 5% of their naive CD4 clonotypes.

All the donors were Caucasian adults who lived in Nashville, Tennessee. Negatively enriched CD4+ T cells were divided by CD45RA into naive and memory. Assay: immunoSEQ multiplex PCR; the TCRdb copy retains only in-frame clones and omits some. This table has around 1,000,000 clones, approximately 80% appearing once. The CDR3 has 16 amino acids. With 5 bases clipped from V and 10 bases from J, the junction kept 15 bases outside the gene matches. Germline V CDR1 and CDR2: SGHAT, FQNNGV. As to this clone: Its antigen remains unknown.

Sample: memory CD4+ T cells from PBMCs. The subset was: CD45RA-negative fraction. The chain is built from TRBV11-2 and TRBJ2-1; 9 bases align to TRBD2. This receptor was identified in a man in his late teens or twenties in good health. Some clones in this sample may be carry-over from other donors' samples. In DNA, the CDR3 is TGTGCCAGCAGCCCCCTCAGCGGGCCGGCGGGGGGGGAGCAGTTCTTC. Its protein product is CASSPLSGPAGGEQFF.